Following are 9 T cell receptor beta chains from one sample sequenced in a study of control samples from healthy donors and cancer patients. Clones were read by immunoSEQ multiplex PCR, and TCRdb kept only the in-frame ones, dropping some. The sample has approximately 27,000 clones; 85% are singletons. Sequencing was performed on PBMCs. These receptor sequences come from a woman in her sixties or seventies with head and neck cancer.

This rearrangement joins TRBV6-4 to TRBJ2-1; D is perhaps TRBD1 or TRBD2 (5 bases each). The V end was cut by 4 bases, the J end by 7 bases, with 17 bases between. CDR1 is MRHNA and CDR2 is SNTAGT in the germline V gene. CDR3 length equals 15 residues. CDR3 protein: CASSVEGRGSNEQFF. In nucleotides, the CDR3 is TGTGCCAGCAGTGTCGAGGGAAGGGGTTCGAATGAGCAGTTCTTC.

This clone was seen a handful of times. CDR3 in amino acids: CASSESINSPLHF. The CDR3 DNA reads as TGCGCCAGCAGTGAATCCATTAATTCACCCCTCCACTTT. The chain is built from TRBV10-2 and TRBJ1-6; D is undetermined. V lost 3 bases and J 6 bases, leaving 6 bases between the germline ends. The CDR3 extends over 13 amino acids. Germline V gene data show CDR1 as WSHSY and CDR2 as SAAADI.

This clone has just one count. The CDR3 protein is CSASVVGLGNQPQHF. The CDR3 DNA sequence: TGCAGTGCTAGTGTTGTGGGTTTGGGCAATCAGCCCCAGCATTTT. The V and J genes are TRBV20-1 and TRBJ1-5; D ambiguous. CDR3 length equals 15 residues. V was trimmed by 3 bases and J by 2 bases, leaving 14 bases between them. Germline values: CDR1 DFQATT, CDR2 SNEGSKA (reference sequence).

CDR3 sequence: CAISAGSQETQYF. The CDR3 DNA is TGTGCCATCAGTGCTGGGAGCCAAGAGACCCAGTACTTC. The chain combines TRBV10-3 with TRBJ2-5; tentatively, D is TRBD2 (5 bases). V lost 4 bases to trimming and J lost 1 base, with 7 bases between them. CDR3 length: 13 amino acids. Germline values: CDR1 ENHRY, CDR2 SYGVKD.

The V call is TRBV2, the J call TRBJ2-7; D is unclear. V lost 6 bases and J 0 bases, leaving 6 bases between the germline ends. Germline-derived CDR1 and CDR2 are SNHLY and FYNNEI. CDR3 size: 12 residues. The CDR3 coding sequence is TGTGCCAGCAGCCAGGACTCCTACGAGCAGTACTTC. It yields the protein CASSQDSYEQYF.

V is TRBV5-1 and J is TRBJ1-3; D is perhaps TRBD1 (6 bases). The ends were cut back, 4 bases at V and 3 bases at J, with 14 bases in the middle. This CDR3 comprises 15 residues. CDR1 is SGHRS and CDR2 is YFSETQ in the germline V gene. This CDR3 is CASSDSGAGGNTIYF. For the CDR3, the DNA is TGCGCCAGCAGCGATTCAGGGGCAGGTGGAAACACCATATATTTT.

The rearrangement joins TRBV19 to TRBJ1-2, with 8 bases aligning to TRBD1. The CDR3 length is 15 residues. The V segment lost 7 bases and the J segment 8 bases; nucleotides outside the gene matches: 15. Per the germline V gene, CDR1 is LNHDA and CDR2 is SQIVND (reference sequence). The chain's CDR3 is CASKQDRGGAEGYTF. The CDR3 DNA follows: TGTGCCAGTAAACAAGACAGGGGTGGGGCCGAAGGCTACACCTTC. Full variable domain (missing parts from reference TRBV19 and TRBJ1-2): DGGITQSPKYLFRKEGQNVTLSCEQNLNHDAMYWYRQDPGQGLRLIYYSQIVNDFQKGDIAEGYSVSREKKESFPLTVTSAQKNPTAFYLCASKQDRGGAEGYTFGSGTRLTVV.

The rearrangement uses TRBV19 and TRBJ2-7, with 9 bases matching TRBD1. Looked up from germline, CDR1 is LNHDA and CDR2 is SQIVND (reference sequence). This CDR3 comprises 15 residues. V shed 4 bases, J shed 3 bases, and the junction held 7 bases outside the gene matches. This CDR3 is CASSTLTGGHYEQYF. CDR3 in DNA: TGTGCCAGTAGTACTCTGACAGGGGGGCACTACGAGCAGTACTTC.

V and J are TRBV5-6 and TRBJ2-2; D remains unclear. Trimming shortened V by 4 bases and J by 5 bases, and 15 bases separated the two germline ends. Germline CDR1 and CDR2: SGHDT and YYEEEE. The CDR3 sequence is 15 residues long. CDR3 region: CASSPPSSETGELFF. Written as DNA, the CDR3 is TGTGCCAGCAGCCCACCCTCCTCTGAAACCGGGGAGCTGTTTTTT.